The T cell receptor beta chain described here comes from a study of blood T cell repertoires in COVID-19. Study-wide context: COVID-19 samples collected from the United States, Italy and Spain covered acute and convalescent phases.

Measured with immunoSEQ multiplex PCR; TCRdb has only the in-frame clones, and not every one. In the table there are about 270,000 clones, less than 85% of which are singletons. The CDR3 contains 16 residues. V lost 5 bases to trimming and J lost 8 bases; unmatched junction nucleotides: 15. Germline values: CDR1 SGHVS, CDR2 FQNEAQ. This clone showed up just a few times. This chain connects TRBV7-8 to TRBJ2-1, with TRBD1 identical over 7 bases. This clonotype was sampled from a woman under 30 with acute or convalescent COVID-19. The specimen sequenced was peripheral blood. The chain's CDR3 is CASSPGGRKGWDEQFF. The CDR3 nucleotides read TGTGCCAGCAGCCCAGGGGGACGGAAAGGGTGGGATGAGCAGTTCTTC.